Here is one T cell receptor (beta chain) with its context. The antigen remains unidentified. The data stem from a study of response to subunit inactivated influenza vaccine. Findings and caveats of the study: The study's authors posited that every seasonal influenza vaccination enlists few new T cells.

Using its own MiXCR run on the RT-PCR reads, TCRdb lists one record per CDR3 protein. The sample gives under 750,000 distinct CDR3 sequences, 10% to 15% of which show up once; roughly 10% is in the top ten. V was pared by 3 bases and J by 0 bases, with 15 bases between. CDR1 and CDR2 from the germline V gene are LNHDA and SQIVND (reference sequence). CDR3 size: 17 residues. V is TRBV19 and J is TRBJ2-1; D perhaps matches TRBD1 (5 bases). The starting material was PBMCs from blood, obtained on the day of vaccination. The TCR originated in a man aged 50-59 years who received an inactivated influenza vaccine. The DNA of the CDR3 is TGTGCCAGTAGTATCCCCAGGGATCAAAGCTCCTACAATGAGCAGTTCTTC. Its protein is CASSIPRDQSSYNEQFF.